A single sample is the source of the 7 T cell receptor beta chains below, sequenced in a study of chemoradiotherapy in HPV16-positive cancers. This table comes from immunoSEQ multiplex PCR, and its TCRdb copy is limited to in-frame clones, with some not included. The sample records about 35,000 clones, 92% being singletons. The sequencing used blood, collected from a patient who underwent chemoradiotherapy. These receptors originate from a human donor with HPV-associated anogenital cancer.

This chain joins TRBV29-1 and TRBJ1-1; D gene uncertain. Trimming took 4 bases from V and 1 from J, leaving 7 bases between them. There are 12 residues in the CDR3. Germline CDR1 reads SQVTM; CDR2 reads ANQGSEA. The CDR3 is CSVALENTEAFF. The CDR3 DNA sequence: TGCAGCGTTGCCCTGGAGAACACTGAAGCTTTCTTT. Full variable domain (rest looked up from reference TRBV29-1 and TRBJ1-1): SAVISQKPSRDICQRGTSLTIQCQVDSQVTMMFWYRQQPGQSLTLIATANQGSEATYESGFVIDKFPISRPNLTFSTLTVSNMSPEDSSIYLCSVALENTEAFFGQGTRLTVV.

The table lists this clone with a count of one. The chain links TRBV7-8 to TRBJ2-7; 7 nucleotides agree with TRBD1. The germline gives CDR1 SGHVS, CDR2 FQNEAQ. The J segment lost 2 bases and the V segment lost 5 bases, leaving 18 bases of the junction unmatched. This CDR3 has 18 residues. The CDR3, as DNA: TGTGCCAGCAGCCCAGGCCGGACCCCTCGGGACAGAACCTACGAGCAGTACTTC. Translated, it gives CASSPGRTPRDRTYEQYF.

The J gene is TRBJ1-1, the V gene TRBV7-9; D is perhaps TRBD1 (5 bases). The CDR3 has 13 residues. V lost 3 bases, J lost 4 bases, and 9 bases lay in between. Germline V CDR1 and CDR2: SEHNR, FQNEAQ (reference sequence). The CDR3 DNA reads as TGTGCCAGCAGCTTGGGGCATAGCACTGAAGCTTTCTTT. It translates to CASSLGHSTEAFF.

The J gene is TRBJ2-2, the V gene TRBV5-4; D is possibly TRBD2 (6 bases). CDR1 and CDR2 from the germline V gene are SGHNT and YYREEE (reference sequence). V was clipped by 3 bases and J by 4 bases, with 7 bases between them. This CDR3 contains 13 residues. Written as DNA, the CDR3 is TGTGCCAGCAGCTCCGGGGGCACCGGGGAGCTGTTTTTT. As protein: CASSSGGTGELFF.

V is TRBV18 and J is TRBJ1-1; D is unclear. Per germline, CDR1 KGHSH and CDR2 LQKENI. The V and J ends lost 3 bases and 1 base respectively, with 15 bases between them. This CDR3 contains 16 residues. Here the CDR3 DNA reads TGTGCCAGCTCACCTCCCGATGGACGACAGAACACTGAAGCTTTCTTT. This translates into CASSPPDGRQNTEAFF.

V gene TRBV18 combines with J gene TRBJ2-7; either TRBD1 or TRBD2 may supply D (5 bases each). The CDR3 has 15 amino acids. Trimming shortened V by 3 bases and J by 5 bases, and 17 bases separated the two germline ends. CDR1 is KGHSH and CDR2 is LQKENI in the germline V gene. Here the CDR3 reads CASSPRGARGHEQYF. The CDR3, as DNA: TGTGCCAGCTCACCGCGAGGGGCGCGTGGCCACGAGCAGTACTTC.

The chain carries TRBV19 and TRBJ1-2, with D unresolved. With 4 bases removed from V and 0 bases from J, the gap between germline ends came to 12 bases. Germline CDR1 is LNHDA and CDR2 is SQIVND (reference sequence). The CDR3 extends over 15 amino acids. The chain's CDR3 is CASSTIGQTNYGYTF. In DNA, the CDR3 is TGTGCCAGTAGTACCATAGGGCAGACTAACTATGGCTACACCTTC.